This T cell receptor beta chain came from a study of cytomegalovirus exposure and HLA in healthy donors. As regards this clone: Antigen specificity is unknown.

The PCR was carried out with 60 Vbeta primers and 13 Jbeta primers. In the original processing: Roughly 10 million shared chains were among around 80 million unique TCR beta chains counted in a later analysis. The assay was immunoSEQ multiplex PCR, and TCRdb's table has in-frame clones only and misses some. V, J and clone size are those of that table, while D and trimming were read from the DNA. The sample table includes 85,000 to 90,000 clones. Study-wide results and limits: The investigators catalogued some 160 TCR beta chains as cytomegalovirus-associated.

The sample was PBMCs. The source is a man aged 50-60 years in good health and CMV-seropositive.

Here the CDR3 reads CASSPRTGGRINTGELFF. As DNA, the CDR3 is TGTGCCAGCTCACCAAGGACAGGGGGCCGTATCAACACCGGGGAGCTGTTTTTT. The chain recombines TRBV18 with TRBJ2-2; 11 bases are a match to TRBD1. The CDR3 has 18 amino acids. V lost 2 bases, J lost 2 bases, and 7 bases stayed unmatched. Germline-derived CDR1 and CDR2 are KGHSH and LQKENI.